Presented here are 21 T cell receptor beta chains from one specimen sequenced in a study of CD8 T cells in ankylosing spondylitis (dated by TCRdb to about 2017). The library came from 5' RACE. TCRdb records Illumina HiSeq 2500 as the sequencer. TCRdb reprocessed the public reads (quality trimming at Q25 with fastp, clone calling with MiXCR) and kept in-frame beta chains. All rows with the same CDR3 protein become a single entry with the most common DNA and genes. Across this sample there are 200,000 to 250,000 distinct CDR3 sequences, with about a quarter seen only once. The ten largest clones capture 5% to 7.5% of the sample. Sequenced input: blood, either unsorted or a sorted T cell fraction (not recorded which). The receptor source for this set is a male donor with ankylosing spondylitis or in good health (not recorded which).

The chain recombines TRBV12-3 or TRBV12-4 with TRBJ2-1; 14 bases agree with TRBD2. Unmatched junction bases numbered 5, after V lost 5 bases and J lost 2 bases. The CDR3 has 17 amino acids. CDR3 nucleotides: TGTGCCAGCAGTCTCGGGACTAGCGGGAGTACCTACAATGAGCAGTTCTTC. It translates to CASSLGTSGSTYNEQFF.

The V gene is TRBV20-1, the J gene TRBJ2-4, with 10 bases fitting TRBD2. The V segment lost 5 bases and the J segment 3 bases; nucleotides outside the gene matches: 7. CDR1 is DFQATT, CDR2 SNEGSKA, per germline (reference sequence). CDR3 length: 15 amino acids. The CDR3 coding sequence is TGCAGTGCTCGCTCTAGCGGGAGCGTCAAAAACATTCAGTACTTC. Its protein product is CSARSSGSVKNIQYF.

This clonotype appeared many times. The CDR3 DNA is TGTGCCAGCAGTGCAGGGGGGCGGGATAGCACAGATACGCAGTATTTT. This sequence encodes CASSAGGRDSTDTQYF. The rearrangement links TRBV25-1 to TRBJ2-3, with a possible D match to TRBD1 (7 bases). CDR1 MGHDK and CDR2 SYGVNS come from the germline V gene. Trimming cost V 4 bases and J 0 bases, with 14 bases left between them. This CDR3 comprises 16 residues.

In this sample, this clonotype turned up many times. In DNA, the CDR3 is TGTGCCAGCAGTTACAATCAGGGTGCATCCTACAATGAGCAGTTCTTC. It is translated as CASSYNQGASYNEQFF. This rearrangement joins TRBV6-5 to TRBJ2-1; possible D gene TRBD1, 5 bases. V was cut by 2 bases and J by 1 base, with 12 bases left in between. The CDR3 is made up of 16 amino acids. The germline CDR1 and CDR2 sequences are MNHEY and SVGAGI.

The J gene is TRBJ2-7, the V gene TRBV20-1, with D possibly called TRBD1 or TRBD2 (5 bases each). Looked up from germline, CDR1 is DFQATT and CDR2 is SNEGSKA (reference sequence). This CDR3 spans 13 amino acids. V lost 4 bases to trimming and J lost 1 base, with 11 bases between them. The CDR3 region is CSAIGTASYEQYF. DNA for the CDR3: TGCAGTGCTATCGGGACGGCATCCTACGAGCAGTACTTC.

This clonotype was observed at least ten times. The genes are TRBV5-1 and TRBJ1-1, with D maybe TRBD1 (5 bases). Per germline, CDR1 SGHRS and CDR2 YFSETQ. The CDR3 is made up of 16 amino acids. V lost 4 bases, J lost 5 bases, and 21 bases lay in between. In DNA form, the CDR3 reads TGCGCCAGCAGCCTGACCGCCGGGACCCAAGGGACTGAAGCTTTCTTT. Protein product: CASSLTAGTQGTEAFF.

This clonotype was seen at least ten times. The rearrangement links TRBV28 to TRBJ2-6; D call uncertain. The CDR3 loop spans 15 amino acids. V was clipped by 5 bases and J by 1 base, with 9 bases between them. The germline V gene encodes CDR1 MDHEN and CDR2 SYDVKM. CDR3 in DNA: TGTGCCAGCAGTCCCCCTCCTTCTGGGGCCAACGTCCTGACTTTC. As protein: CASSPPPSGANVLTF.

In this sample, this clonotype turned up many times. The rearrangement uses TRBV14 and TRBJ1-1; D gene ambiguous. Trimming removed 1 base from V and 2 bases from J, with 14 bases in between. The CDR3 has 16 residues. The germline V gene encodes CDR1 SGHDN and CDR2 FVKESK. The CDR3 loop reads CASSQGDIGPNTEAFF. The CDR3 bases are TGTGCCAGCAGCCAAGGGGATATAGGCCCCAACACTGAAGCTTTCTTT.

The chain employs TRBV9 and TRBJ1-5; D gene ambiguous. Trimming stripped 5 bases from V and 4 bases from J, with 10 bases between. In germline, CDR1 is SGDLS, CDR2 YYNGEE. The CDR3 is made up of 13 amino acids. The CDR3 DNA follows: TGTGCCAGCAGTCGACGGGAAAATCAGCCCCAGCATTTT. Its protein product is CASSRRENQPQHF.

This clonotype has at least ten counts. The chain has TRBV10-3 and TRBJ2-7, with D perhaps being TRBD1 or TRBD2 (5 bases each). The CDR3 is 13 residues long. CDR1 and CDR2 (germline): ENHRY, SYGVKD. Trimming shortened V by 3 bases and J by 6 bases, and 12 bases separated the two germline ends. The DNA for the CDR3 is TGTGCCATCAGTGATCTGGGGGTCGGCGAGCAGTACTTC. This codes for CAISDLGVGEQYF.

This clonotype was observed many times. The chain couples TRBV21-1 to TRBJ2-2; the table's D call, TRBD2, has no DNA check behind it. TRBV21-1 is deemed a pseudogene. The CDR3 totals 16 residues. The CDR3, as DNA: TGTGCCAGCAGCAAACTGGCTAGCGGGACGGCCGGGGAGCTGTTTTTT. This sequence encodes CASSKLASGTAGELFF.

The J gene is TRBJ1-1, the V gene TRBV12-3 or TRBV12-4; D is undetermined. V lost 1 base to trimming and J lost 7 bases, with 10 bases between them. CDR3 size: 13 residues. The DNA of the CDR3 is TGTGCCAGCAGTTTAGGTTCAGACGGTGAAGCTTTCTTT. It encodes CASSLGSDGEAFF.

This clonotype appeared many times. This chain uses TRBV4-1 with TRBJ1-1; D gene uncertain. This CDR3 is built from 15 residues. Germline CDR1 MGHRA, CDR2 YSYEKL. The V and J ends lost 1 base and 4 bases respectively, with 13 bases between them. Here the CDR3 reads CASSQGLGWSTEAFF. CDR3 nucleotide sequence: TGCGCCAGCAGCCAAGGTTTGGGATGGAGCACTGAAGCTTTCTTT.

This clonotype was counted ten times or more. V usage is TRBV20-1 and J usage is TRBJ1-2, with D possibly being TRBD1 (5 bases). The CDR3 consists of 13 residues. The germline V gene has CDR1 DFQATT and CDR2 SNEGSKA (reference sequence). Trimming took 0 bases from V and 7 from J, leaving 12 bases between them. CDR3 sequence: CSARDSQGLGYTF. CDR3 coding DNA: TGCAGTGCTAGAGATTCCCAGGGACTTGGCTACACCTTC.

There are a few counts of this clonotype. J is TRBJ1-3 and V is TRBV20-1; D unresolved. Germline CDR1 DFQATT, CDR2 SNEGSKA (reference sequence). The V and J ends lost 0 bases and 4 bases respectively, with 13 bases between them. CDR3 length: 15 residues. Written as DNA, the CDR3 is TGCAGTGCTAGAGAGGGCGTCGGGCCAGGAAACACCATATATTTT. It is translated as CSAREGVGPGNTIYF.

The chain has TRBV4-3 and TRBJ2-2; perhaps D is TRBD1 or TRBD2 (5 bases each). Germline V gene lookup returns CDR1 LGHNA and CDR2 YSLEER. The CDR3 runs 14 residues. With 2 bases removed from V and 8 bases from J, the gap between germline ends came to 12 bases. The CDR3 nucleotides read TGCGCCAGCAGCCAACAGGGTGGAGGAGGGGAGCTGTTTTTT. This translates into CASSQQGGGGELFF.

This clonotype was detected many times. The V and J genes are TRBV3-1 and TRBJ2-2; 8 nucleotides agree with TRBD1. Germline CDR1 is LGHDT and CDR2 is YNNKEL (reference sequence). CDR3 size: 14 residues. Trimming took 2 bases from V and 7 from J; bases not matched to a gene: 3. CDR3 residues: CASSQPGTGGELFF. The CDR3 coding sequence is TGTGCCAGCAGCCAACCGGGGACAGGCGGGGAGCTGTTTTTT.

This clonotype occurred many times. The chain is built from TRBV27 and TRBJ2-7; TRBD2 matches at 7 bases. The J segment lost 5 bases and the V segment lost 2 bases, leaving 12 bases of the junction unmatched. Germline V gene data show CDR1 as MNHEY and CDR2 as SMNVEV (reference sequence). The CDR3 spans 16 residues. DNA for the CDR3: TGTGCCAGCAGTTTACGGACGTTGGCGGGAGCAAACGAGCAGTACTTC. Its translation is CASSLRTLAGANEQYF.

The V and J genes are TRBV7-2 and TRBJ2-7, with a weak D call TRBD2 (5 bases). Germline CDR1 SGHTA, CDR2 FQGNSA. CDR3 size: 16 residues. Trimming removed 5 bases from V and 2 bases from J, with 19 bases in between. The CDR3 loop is CASSRRPGSGTYEQYF. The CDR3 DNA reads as TGTGCCAGCAGCAGACGTCCGGGCTCGGGGACCTACGAGCAGTACTTC.

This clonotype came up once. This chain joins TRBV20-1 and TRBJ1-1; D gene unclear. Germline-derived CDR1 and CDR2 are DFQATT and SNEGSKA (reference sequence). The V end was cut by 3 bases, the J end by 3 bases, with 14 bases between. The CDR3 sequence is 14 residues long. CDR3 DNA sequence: TGCAGTGCTAGGCTGGCGGGCCCAGACACTGAAGCTTTCTTT. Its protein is CSARLAGPDTEAFF.

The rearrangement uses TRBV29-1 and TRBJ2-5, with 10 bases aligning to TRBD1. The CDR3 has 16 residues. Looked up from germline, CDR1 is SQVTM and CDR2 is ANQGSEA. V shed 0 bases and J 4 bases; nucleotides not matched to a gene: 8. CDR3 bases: TGCAGCGTTGAAGATAGGACGACAGGGGGCGGAGAGACCCAGTACTTC. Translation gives CSVEDRTTGGGETQYF.